The source of this T cell receptor beta chain is a study of blood T cell repertoires in COVID-19. Sequencing used immunoSEQ multiplex PCR; TCRdb keeps in-frame clones, though not all of them. In the table there are 280,000 or so clones, 80% to 90% of which are singletons. CDR1 and CDR2 (germline): MNHNY, SVGAGI (reference sequence). CDR3 size: 14 residues. The V and J ends lost 6 bases and 0 bases respectively, with 9 bases between them. This clone was detected once. The specimen sequenced was PBMCs or T cells enriched from blood (not recorded which). The V and J genes are TRBV6-6 and TRBJ1-5; D remains ambiguous. This TCR was sampled from a man aged 25 to 40 who had recovered from COVID-19. The CDR3 DNA reads TGTGCCAGCAGGTTTCAGTATAGCAATCAGCCCCAGCATTTT. Translation: CASRFQYSNQPQHF.